Shown below are 20 T cell receptor beta chains from a single sample sequenced in a study of blood T cell repertoires in COVID-19 (dated by TCRdb to the early 2020s). Receptor amplification or capture employed the immunoSEQ multiplex PCR assay. TCRdb re-hosts the immuneACCESS table, in-frame sequences only. Its copies lack some clones; in the studies checked, an unresolved V gene accounts for under half of them, and the cause for the rest is not known. In this sample the table shows about 200,000 clones, roughly 81% of which occur a single time. Approximately 8% of the sample is taken by the ten largest. Sequenced sample: peripheral blood. The receptor source for this set is a woman in her forties or fifties with active or convalescent COVID-19.

The J gene is TRBJ2-3, the V gene TRBV28, with D perhaps TRBD2 (6 bases). Trimming took off 3 bases at V and 4 bases at J, with 11 bases between the two ends. Germline V gives CDR1 MDHEN, CDR2 SYDVKM. This CDR3 has 14 residues. CDR3 protein: CASSFDGEADTQYF. CDR3 DNA sequence: TGTGCCAGCAGTTTCGATGGGGAGGCAGATACGCAGTATTTT.

J is TRBJ2-3 and V is TRBV10-1; D is unresolved. Deletions cut 5 bases from V and 5 bases from J, with 11 bases between. The CDR3 is 13 residues long. Germline V CDR1 and CDR2: WNHNN, SYGVQD (reference sequence). The CDR3 DNA follows: TGCGCCAGCAGTAAAGCGTCGGTAGATACGCAGTATTTT. Amino acids: CASSKASVDTQYF.

This clone was found a few times. The chain uses TRBV5-5 and TRBJ2-2; D possibly corresponds to TRBD2 (6 bases). Germline V gene sequence: CDR1 SGHKS, CDR2 YYEKEE (reference sequence). V was cut by 0 bases and J by 4 bases, with 10 bases left in between. The CDR3 runs 15 residues. CDR3 in DNA: TGTGCCAGCAGCTTGGATGGGACTCTCACCGGGGAGCTGTTTTTT. Protein product: CASSLDGTLTGELFF.

The chain has TRBV5-1 and TRBJ1-6, with D hard to call. The germline V gene has CDR1 SGHRS and CDR2 YFSETQ. This CDR3 contains 14 residues. Deletions cut 4 bases from V and 5 bases from J, with 10 bases between. CDR3 bases: TGCGCCAGCAGCCCCGGGATAAATAATTCACCCCTCCACTTT. Its protein is CASSPGINNSPLHF.

V gene TRBV10-1 combines with J gene TRBJ2-3; TRBD2 is a possible D gene (6 bases). V shed 6 bases and J shed 0 bases, with 10 bases lying between them. The germline V gene has CDR1 WNHNN and CDR2 SYGVQD (reference sequence). This CDR3 contains 14 residues. CDR3 nucleotides: TGCGCCAGCAGGGGGACTTCTAGCACAGATACGCAGTATTTT. It translates to CASRGTSSTDTQYF.

This chain joins TRBV12-3 or TRBV12-4 and TRBJ1-1; a weak D match, TRBD1 (5 bases). The CDR3 runs 13 residues. Between the trimmed V and J ends, which lost 6 bases and 1 base, there was a span of 9 bases. CDR3 in amino acids: CASSWGENTEAFF. The CDR3 bases are TGTGCCAGCAGCTGGGGGGAGAACACTGAAGCTTTCTTT.

The chain has TRBV5-1 and TRBJ1-4; TRBD1 is a possible D gene (6 bases). The CDR3 contains 14 residues. Trimming took off 4 bases at V and 6 bases at J, with 13 bases between the two ends. Germline V CDR1 and CDR2: SGHRS, YFSETQ. CDR3 DNA sequence: TGCGCCAGCAGCCTTGGACAGTGGTATGAAAAACTGTTTTTT. This gives the protein CASSLGQWYEKLFF.

This clone was counted a single time. The chain employs TRBV19 and TRBJ1-4, with 7 nucleotides matching TRBD1. The V gene's germline CDR1 is LNHDA and CDR2 SQIVND (reference sequence). CDR3 length: 15 residues. V lost 5 bases, J lost 5 bases, and 8 bases stayed unmatched. Here the CDR3 reads CASSALRGRNEKLFF. The CDR3 nucleotides read TGTGCCAGTAGTGCCCTCAGGGGGAGGAATGAAAAACTGTTTTTT.

The rearrangement uses TRBV5-1 and TRBJ1-1; unclear D gene. The CDR3 runs 15 residues. Deletions cut 1 base from V and 0 bases from J, with 10 bases between. The germline V gene has CDR1 SGHRS and CDR2 YFSETQ. Here the CDR3 reads CASSLQFGLNTEAFF. In DNA form, the CDR3 reads TGCGCCAGCAGCTTGCAGTTTGGCTTGAACACTGAAGCTTTCTTT.

This chain links TRBV11-2 with TRBJ2-5; 11 positions agree with TRBD2. Per germline, CDR1 SGHAT and CDR2 FQNNGV. The junction had 7 bases not matched to a gene; V was cut back by 5 bases and J by 5 bases. The CDR3 contains 15 residues. The CDR3 is CASSELAGAGETQYF. The DNA for the CDR3 is TGTGCCAGCAGCGAACTAGCGGGGGCTGGCGAGACCCAGTACTTC.

The rearrangement links TRBV19 to TRBJ2-7; TRBD1 is a possible D gene (6 bases). Trimming shortened V by 4 bases and J by 1 base, and 14 bases separated the two germline ends. Germline V gene data show CDR1 as LNHDA and CDR2 as SQIVND (reference sequence). This CDR3 comprises 15 residues. The CDR3 protein is CASSTLRGGSYEQYF. CDR3 DNA: TGTGCCAGTAGTACCCTCAGAGGGGGTTCCTACGAGCAGTACTTC.

The genes are TRBV9 and TRBJ2-2, with a possible D match to TRBD1 (6 bases). This CDR3 is built from 12 residues. The V gene's germline CDR1 is SGDLS and CDR2 YYNGEE. The V and J ends lost 6 bases and 6 bases respectively, with 9 bases between them. The CDR3 bases are TGTGCCAGCAAGGGGGTGGCCGGGGAGCTGTTTTTT. Amino acids: CASKGVAGELFF.

This clone was counted a few times. The rearrangement links TRBV28 to TRBJ1-3; 8 bases fit TRBD1. Germline values: CDR1 MDHEN, CDR2 SYDVKM. CDR3 length: 17 residues. J gave up 3 bases and V 4 bases, and 11 bases lay outside the gene matches. This chain's CDR3 is CASSSTDQGARGNTIYF. The CDR3 nucleotides are TGTGCCAGCAGTTCCACCGACCAGGGGGCGCGTGGAAACACCATATATTTT.

V is TRBV5-1 and J is TRBJ2-5; TRBD2 agrees at 10 bases. V lost 4 bases, J lost 5 bases, and 5 bases stayed unmatched. Per the germline V gene, CDR1 is SGHRS and CDR2 is YFSETQ. CDR3 length: 14 residues. The CDR3 loop reads CASSLAGAGETQYF. The CDR3 DNA reads TGCGCCAGCAGCCTAGCGGGAGCGGGGGAGACCCAGTACTTC.

The V call is TRBV18, the J call TRBJ1-2; D ambiguous. V was pared by 2 bases and J by 0 bases, with 13 bases between. CDR1 is KGHSH and CDR2 is LQKENI in the germline V gene. CDR3 length equals 16 residues. This chain's CDR3 is CASSPVGSRTNYGYTF. For the CDR3, the DNA is TGTGCCAGCTCACCAGTTGGGAGTCGGACTAACTATGGCTACACCTTC.

The chain recombines TRBV25-1 with TRBJ1-1, with 8 positions matching TRBD1. The junction had 2 bases not matched to a gene; V was cut back by 2 bases and J by 0 bases. The germline gives CDR1 MGHDK, CDR2 SYGVNS. CDR3 size: 15 residues. CDR3 nucleotides: TGTGCCAGCAGTGAAGAGGACAGGGTGAACACTGAAGCTTTCTTT. Translated: CASSEEDRVNTEAFF.

The chain is built from TRBV5-4 and TRBJ2-5; TRBD2 aligns across 9 bases. The V segment lost 4 bases and the J segment 5 bases; nucleotides outside the gene matches: 12. CDR3 size: 16 residues. The germline V gene encodes CDR1 SGHNT and CDR2 YYREEE (reference sequence). The DNA for the CDR3 is TGTGCCAGCAGCCCCCGGGGTAGCGGGGGTGGGGAGACCCAGTACTTC. As protein: CASSPRGSGGGETQYF.

The rearrangement joins TRBV15 to TRBJ1-1; 9 nucleotides line up with TRBD1. This CDR3 comprises 15 residues. Trimming removed 1 base from V and 5 bases from J; junction bases left unmatched: 5. Germline lookup yields CDR1 LNHNV and CDR2 YYDKDF (reference sequence). DNA of the CDR3: TGTGCCACCAGCAGAGGTGGACAGGGGAAAACTGAAGCTTTCTTT. This codes for CATSRGGQGKTEAFF.

V is TRBV2 and J is TRBJ2-7; 7 nucleotides match TRBD2. In germline, CDR1 is SNHLY, CDR2 FYNNEI. After removal of 6 bases from V and 3 bases from J, the junction contained 8 bases not matched to a gene. CDR3 length: 14 residues. The CDR3 DNA reads as TGTGCCAGCAGAACCGGGACTAACCTCTACGAGCAGTACTTC. Its translation is CASRTGTNLYEQYF.

V usage is TRBV5-6 and J usage is TRBJ2-7; 13 nucleotides align to TRBD2. With 4 bases clipped from V and 2 bases from J, the junction kept 9 bases outside the gene matches. CDR1 and CDR2 (germline): SGHDT, YYEEEE. This CDR3 is built from 17 residues. The CDR3 coding sequence is TGTGCCAGCAGCCACGGACTAGCGGGAGTCCATCCCTACGAGCAGTACTTC. This encodes CASSHGLAGVHPYEQYF.